This T cell receptor beta chain was sequenced in a study of OX40 agonist ivuxolimab in advanced cancers. Study-level information: Antecedent anti-PD-1, anti-PD-L1 or anti-CTLA-4 therapy was permissible, with about 40% having received some. Partial responses were observed in three patients, of whom one had hepatocellular carcinoma and two had cutaneous melanoma. General observations from the study: The average count of expanded clones was higher among CD8+ T cells than among CD4+.

As regards this clone: Its antigen is still unknown.

Generated by immunoSEQ multiplex PCR, the TCRdb table keeps only in-frame clones and is missing some. The data contain 50,000 to 65,000 clones, 70% to 85% of them singletons. V lost 2 bases and J lost 7, with 9 bases in between. This CDR3 is 12 amino acids long. The germline V gene has CDR1 SGHRS and CDR2 YFSETQ. Sequenced material: CD4+ or CD8+ T cells sorted from blood, taken in a trial of the OX40 agonist ivuxolimab. This rearrangement joins TRBV5-1 to TRBJ1-1, with D maybe TRBD1 (5 bases). This receptor was identified in an adult with an advanced solid tumor such as melanoma, head and neck, liver or kidney cancer. Written as DNA, the CDR3 is TGCGCCAGCAGCTTATGGGGGATTGAAGCTTTCTTT. Its protein product is CASSLWGIEAFF. Based on the CDR3 plus reference TRBV5-1 and TRBJ1-1, the full variable domain is KAGVTQTPRYLIKTRGQQVTLSCSPISGHRSVSWYQQTPGQGLQFLFEYFSETQRNKGNFPGRFSGRQFSNSRSEMNVSTLELGDSALYLCASSLWGIEAFFGQGTRLTVV.